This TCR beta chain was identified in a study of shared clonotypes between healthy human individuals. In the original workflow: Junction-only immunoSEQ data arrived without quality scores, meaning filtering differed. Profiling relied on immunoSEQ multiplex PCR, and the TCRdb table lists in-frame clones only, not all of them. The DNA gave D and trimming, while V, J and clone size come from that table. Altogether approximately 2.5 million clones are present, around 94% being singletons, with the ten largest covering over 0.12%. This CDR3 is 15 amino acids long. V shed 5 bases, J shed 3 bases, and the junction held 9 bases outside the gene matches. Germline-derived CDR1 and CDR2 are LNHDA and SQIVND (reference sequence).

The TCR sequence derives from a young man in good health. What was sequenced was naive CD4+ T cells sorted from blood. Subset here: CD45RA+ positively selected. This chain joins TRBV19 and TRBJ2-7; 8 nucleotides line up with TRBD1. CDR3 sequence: CASSPPGTGRYEQYF. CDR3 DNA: TGTGCCAGTAGTCCACCTGGGACAGGTCGCTACGAGCAGTACTTC.